Here is one T cell receptor (beta chain) with its context. This entry comes from a study of shared clonotypes between healthy human individuals. Method: immunoSEQ multiplex PCR; TCRdb's copy keeps in-frame clones and lacks some. The repertoire consists of roughly 1 million clones, with roughly 75% occurring once and the leading ten covering approximately 1.5%. This CDR3 contains 14 residues. V was cut by 5 bases and J by 5 bases, with 15 bases left in between. Germline values: CDR1 SGHTA, CDR2 FQGNSA. The clonotype originates from a man aged 18 to 29 in good health. This chain connects TRBV7-2 to TRBJ2-5; D unclear. Source material: memory CD4+ T cells sorted from blood. Subset here: CD45RA-negative fraction. CDR3 DNA: TGTGCCAGCAGCGGCAATACCCATCTGGAGACCCAGTACTTC. It is translated as CASSGNTHLETQYF.